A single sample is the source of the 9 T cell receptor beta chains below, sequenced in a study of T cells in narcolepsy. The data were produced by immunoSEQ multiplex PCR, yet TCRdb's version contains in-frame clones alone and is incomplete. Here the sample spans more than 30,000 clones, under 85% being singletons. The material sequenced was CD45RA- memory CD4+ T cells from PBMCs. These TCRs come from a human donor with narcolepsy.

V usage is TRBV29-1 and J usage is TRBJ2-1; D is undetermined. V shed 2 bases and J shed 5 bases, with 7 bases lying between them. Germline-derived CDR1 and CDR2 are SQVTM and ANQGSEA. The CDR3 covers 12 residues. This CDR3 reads CSVESGDNEQFF. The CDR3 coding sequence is TGCAGCGTTGAAAGTGGAGACAATGAGCAGTTCTTC.

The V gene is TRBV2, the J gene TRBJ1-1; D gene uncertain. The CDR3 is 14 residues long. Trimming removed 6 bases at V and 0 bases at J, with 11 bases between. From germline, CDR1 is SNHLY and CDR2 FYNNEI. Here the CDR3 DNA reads TGTGCCAGCAGAGAACCGCGGGTGAACACTGAAGCTTTCTTT. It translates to CASREPRVNTEAFF.

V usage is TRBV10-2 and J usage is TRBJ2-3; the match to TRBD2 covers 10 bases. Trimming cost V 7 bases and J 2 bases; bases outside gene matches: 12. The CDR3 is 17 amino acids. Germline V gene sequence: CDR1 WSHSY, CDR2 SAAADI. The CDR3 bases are TGCGCCAGCAAGAGGGCAGAGCGGGGGGGTTACACAGATACGCAGTATTTT. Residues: CASKRAERGGYTDTQYF.

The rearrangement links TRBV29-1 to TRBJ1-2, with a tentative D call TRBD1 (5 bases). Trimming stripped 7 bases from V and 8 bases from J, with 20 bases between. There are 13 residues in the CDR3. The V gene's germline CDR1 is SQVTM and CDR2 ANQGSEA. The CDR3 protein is CSEGTFGGRGYTF. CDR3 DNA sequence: TGCAGCGAGGGGACCTTCGGAGGTCGGGGCTACACCTTC.

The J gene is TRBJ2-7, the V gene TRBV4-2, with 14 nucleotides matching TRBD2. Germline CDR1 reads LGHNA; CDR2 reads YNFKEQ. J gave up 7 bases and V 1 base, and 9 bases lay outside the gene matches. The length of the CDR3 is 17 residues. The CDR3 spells CASSQGTSGGRGVEQYF. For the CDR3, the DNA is TGTGCCAGCAGCCAAGGGACTAGCGGGGGGCGGGGAGTGGAGCAGTACTTC.

The CDR3: CASSWGATNEKLFF. The CDR3 nucleotides read TGTGCCAGCAGCTGGGGGGCAACTAATGAAAAACTGTTTTTT. V usage is TRBV9 and J usage is TRBJ1-4; weak D call: TRBD1 (5 bases). Trimming shortened V by 4 bases and J by 0 bases, and 7 bases separated the two germline ends. CDR1 is SGDLS and CDR2 is YYNGEE in the germline V gene. The CDR3 runs to 14 residues.

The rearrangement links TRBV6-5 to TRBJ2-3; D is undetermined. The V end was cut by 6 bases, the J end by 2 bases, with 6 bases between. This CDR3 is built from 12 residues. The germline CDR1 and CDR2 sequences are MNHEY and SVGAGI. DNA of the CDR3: TGTGCCAGCAGACCCTCCACAGATACGCAGTATTTT. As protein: CASRPSTDTQYF.

Here the CDR3 reads CAITGPGSSYNSPLHF. DNA of the CDR3: TGTGCCATCACTGGACCAGGGAGCTCCTATAATTCACCCCTCCACTTT. This rearrangement joins TRBV7-8 to TRBJ1-6, with D perhaps TRBD1 (5 bases). V lost 10 bases to trimming and J lost 0 bases, with 16 bases between them. The CDR3 is 16 amino acids. CDR1 and CDR2 (germline): SGHVS, FQNEAQ.

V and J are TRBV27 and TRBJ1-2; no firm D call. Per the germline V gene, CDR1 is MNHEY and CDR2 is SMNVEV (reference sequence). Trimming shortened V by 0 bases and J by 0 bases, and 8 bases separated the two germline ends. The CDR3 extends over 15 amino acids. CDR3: CASSLSVTTNYGYTF. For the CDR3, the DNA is TGTGCCAGCAGTTTATCCGTCACTACTAACTATGGCTACACCTTC.